This T cell receptor beta chain was identified in a study of CD8+ T cells in alopecia areata. Trimming took off 0 bases at V and 4 bases at J, with 9 bases between the two ends. From germline, CDR1 is LGHNA and CDR2 YSLEER. This CDR3 spans 14 amino acids. RNA was isolated and reverse transcribed to cDNA, the sequencing template. Here immunoSEQ multiplex PCR was the method, and the copy in TCRdb shows in-frame clones only, minus some. The sample holds about 42,000 clones, about two thirds seen once. Sample treatment: oral pan-JAK inhibitor, 5-10 mg twice daily. Both peripheral blood and punch biopsies of lesional scalp skin were obtained from patients who had alopecia areata. Study-level results: Scalp clonality, along with expanded CD8+ clones among the top 100, was significantly decreased by tofacitinib. During tofacitinib treatment, many expanded lesional clones remained in scalp and blood. In lesional scalp, particularly from alopecia totalis/universalis, clonality was higher than in normal scalp.

About this clone: The antigen remains unidentified.

This chain links TRBV4-3 with TRBJ1-2; D remains ambiguous. The starting material was CD8+ T cells sorted from blood, obtained at week 4, from a patient treated with tofacitinib. This receptor was obtained from a human donor with alopecia areata. The CDR3 region has the DNA TGCGCCAGCAGCCAAGATCGGGGAGGCTATGGCTACACCTTC. Residues: CASSQDRGGYGYTF.